A single sample gave rise to the 20 T cell receptor beta chains below, sequenced in a study of T-cell reconstitution after alpha-beta-depleted transplantation in children. Unique molecular identifiers were incorporated into the prepared TCRbeta library. TCRdb recomputed calls from the PCR reads with MiXCR, one row per CDR3 protein. This sample has about 600,000 distinct CDR3 sequences, with around 13% found just once. Sequencing was performed on PBMCs, mostly from graft donor cells, taken 360 days after TCRalphabeta/CD19-depleted stem cell transplant. All receptors derive from a male patient younger than 18 who had a stem cell transplant for acute myeloid leukemia, so the T cells may come from the graft donor.

As concerns this clonotype: This clone may be a read error of a much larger clone one base away. The chain employs TRBV29-1 and TRBJ2-7; 7 bases are a match to TRBD1. The CDR3 totals 15 residues. V shed 0 bases, J shed 6 bases, and the junction held 11 bases outside the gene matches. Germline V gene sequence: CDR1 SQVTM, CDR2 ANQGSEA. The CDR3 sequence: CSVEDWQGENFEQYF. CDR3 DNA: TGCAGCGTTGAAGATTGGCAGGGGGAAAACTTCGAGCAGTACTTC.

This clonotype came up a few times. V is TRBV12-3 or TRBV12-4 and J is TRBJ1-5; D gene ambiguous. The CDR3 is made up of 13 amino acids. Trimming cost V 3 bases and J 6 bases, with 9 bases left between them. The CDR3 DNA sequence: TGTGCCAGCAGTTTTATGGGAGCTCAGCCCCAGCATTTT. Its translation: CASSFMGAQPQHF.

This clonotype was counted between two and nine times. The chain employs TRBV20-1 and TRBJ2-3; weak D call: TRBD2 (5 bases). The CDR3 length is 13 residues. V gave up 5 bases and J gave up 1 base, with 10 bases separating them. Germline V gene lookup returns CDR1 DFQATT and CDR2 SNEGSKA (reference sequence). The CDR3 sequence: CSAELGGTDTQYF. CDR3 coding DNA: TGCAGTGCTGAACTAGGAGGCACAGATACGCAGTATTTT.

A few counts support this clonotype. The gene calls are TRBV29-1 and TRBJ2-5; no clear D. The ends were cut back, 0 bases at V and 2 bases at J, with 13 bases in the middle. From germline, CDR1 is SQVTM and CDR2 ANQGSEA. There are 15 residues in the CDR3. The CDR3 protein is CSVEDRRLVQETQYF. Here the CDR3 DNA reads TGCAGCGTTGAAGATAGACGTTTAGTTCAAGAGACCCAGTACTTC.

This clonotype appeared a few times. The J gene is TRBJ2-7, the V gene TRBV28; possibly TRBD2 for D (7 bases). Deletions cut 10 bases from V and 6 bases from J, with 22 bases between. The germline CDR1 and CDR2 sequences are MDHEN and SYDVKM. This CDR3 has 14 residues. CDR3 sequence (DNA): TGTGCCACTGCGAGGGGGGGTTCTCGGGGCGAGCAGTACTTC. It yields the protein CATARGGSRGEQYF.

This clonotype was seen more than once but under ten times. The chain has TRBV15 and TRBJ2-5; no clear D gene. This CDR3 contains 13 residues. Germline CDR1 LNHNV, CDR2 YYDKDF (reference sequence). V shed 1 base and J shed 7 bases, with 10 bases lying between them. The CDR3 loop is CATSRVLTGTQYF. CDR3 sequence (DNA): TGTGCCACCAGCAGAGTTCTAACGGGGACCCAGTACTTC. The entire variable domain, with the rest obtained from reference TRBV15 and TRBJ2-5, is as follows: DAMVIQNPRYQVTQFGKPVTLSCSQTLNHNVMYWYQQKSSQAPKLLFHYYDKDFNNEADTPDNFQSRRPNTSFCFLDIRSPGLGDTAMYLCATSRVLTGTQYFGPGTRLLVL.

This clonotype was found a few times. The chain is built from TRBV5-1 and TRBJ2-7; TRBD2 aligns across 11 bases. The germline V gene has CDR1 SGHRS and CDR2 YFSETQ. J lost 0 bases, V lost 5 bases, and 13 bases had no gene match. This CDR3 spans 18 amino acids. CDR3 coding DNA: TGCGCCAGCAGTTCCTTCCTAGCGGGAGGTCCCCTCTCCTACGAGCAGTACTTC. Translating gives CASSSFLAGGPLSYEQYF. Full variable domain (rest looked up from reference TRBV5-1 and TRBJ2-7): KAGVTQTPRYLIKTRGQQVTLSCSPISGHRSVSWYQQTPGQGLQFLFEYFSETQRNKGNFPGRFSGRQFSNSRSEMNVSTLELGDSALYLCASSSFLAGGPLSYEQYFGPGTRLTVT.

The chain combines TRBV5-5 with TRBJ1-1; 8 bases agree with TRBD1. Germline V gene data show CDR1 as SGHKS and CDR2 as YYEKEE (reference sequence). V was clipped by 0 bases and J by 5 bases; unmatched bases: 9. The CDR3 consists of 16 residues. CDR3 bases: TGTGCCAGCAGCTTGGCCGAAGGACAGGGTGAAACTGAAGCTTTCTTT. Amino acids: CASSLAEGQGETEAFF.

This clonotype was counted a few times. The chain employs TRBV12-3 or TRBV12-4 and TRBJ1-5, with no clear D. The CDR3 spans 16 residues. V shed 6 bases and J shed 2 bases, with 17 bases lying between them. CDR3 DNA sequence: TGTGCCAGCAGACGCGGCGGGTGGCGGGGCAATCAGCCCCAGCATTTT. Residues: CASRRGGWRGNQPQHF.

This clonotype was seen at least ten times. The V and J genes are TRBV24-1 and TRBJ2-7; 11 bases are a match to TRBD2. Germline values: CDR1 KGHDR, CDR2 SFDVKD. V gave up 4 bases and J gave up 0 bases; unmatched junction bases: 1. This CDR3 has 15 amino acids. In DNA form, the CDR3 reads TGTGCCACCAGTGAAACTAGCGGGAGCTCCTACGAGCAGTACTTC. The encoded protein is CATSETSGSSYEQYF.

This clonotype was recorded a few times. The gene calls are TRBV10-3 and TRBJ2-1, with D unresolved. The germline V gene encodes CDR1 ENHRY and CDR2 SYGVKD. V lost 8 bases to trimming and J lost 5 bases, with 7 bases between them. The CDR3 runs to 11 residues. The CDR3: CAIGPNNEQFF. CDR3 sequence (DNA): TGTGCCATCGGGCCGAACAATGAGCAGTTCTTC.

V gene TRBV12-3 or TRBV12-4 combines with J gene TRBJ2-1; TRBD2 agrees at 8 bases. With 7 bases clipped from V and 6 bases from J, the junction kept 8 bases outside the gene matches. The CDR3 is 14 residues long. The CDR3, as DNA: TGTGCCAGCATTATCGGGAGGGCCAGCAATGAGCAGTTCTTC. It yields the protein CASIIGRASNEQFF.

The sample holds a few counts of this clonotype. The genes are TRBV28 and TRBJ1-4; unclear D gene. Germline loops: CDR1 MDHEN, CDR2 SYDVKM. Trimming stripped 5 bases from V and 7 bases from J, with 23 bases between. The CDR3 is made up of 17 amino acids. The CDR3 protein is CASSLLWKTRTGEKLFF. Written as DNA, the CDR3 is TGTGCCAGCAGTCTGTTGTGGAAGACTCGGACCGGTGAAAAACTGTTTTTT.

This clonotype appeared a few times. The chain couples TRBV28 to TRBJ2-1; 12 nucleotides line up with TRBD2. The V gene end was trimmed by 3 bases and the J gene end by 3 bases; junction bases not matched to a gene: 9. This CDR3 comprises 18 residues. Germline V lookup: CDR1 MDHEN, CDR2 SYDVKM. Written as DNA, the CDR3 is TGTGCCAGCAGTTTCTCTACTAGCGGGAGGCTATACTACAATGAGCAGTTCTTC. This translates into CASSFSTSGRLYYNEQFF.

In this sample, this clonotype turned up a few times. V gene TRBV4-3 combines with J gene TRBJ2-7; D remains ambiguous. The V and J ends lost 4 bases and 5 bases respectively, with 12 bases between them. Germline CDR1 reads LGHNA; CDR2 reads YSLEER. This CDR3 spans 13 amino acids. CDR3 in amino acids: CASSPSARDEQYF. In nucleotides, the CDR3 is TGCGCCAGCAGCCCAAGCGCACGGGACGAGCAGTACTTC.

This clonotype was recorded a few times. The chain's CDR3 is CASSVGYRDSAYGYTF. In nucleotides, the CDR3 is TGTGCCAGCAGCGTAGGATATCGGGACAGCGCCTATGGCTACACCTTC. This chain joins TRBV9 and TRBJ1-2; 7 nucleotides match TRBD1. Losses at the gene ends were 0 bases for V and 4 bases for J; bases not matched to a gene: 9. The CDR3 loop spans 16 amino acids. Germline CDR1 SGDLS, CDR2 YYNGEE.

The CDR3 DNA reads as TGTGCCAGCAGTTGGCAGGGCTTTGGTTCACCCCTCCACTTT. Translating gives CASSWQGFGSPLHF. The chain employs TRBV6-5 and TRBJ1-6; D might be TRBD1 (5 bases). The CDR3 spans 14 residues. In germline, CDR1 is MNHEY, CDR2 SVGAGI. Trimming pared 4 bases from V and 9 bases from J, leaving 13 bases between.

This sequence joins TRBV29-1 and TRBJ2-7; no reliable D call. The CDR3 runs 13 residues. The germline V and J ends were trimmed by 4 bases and 4 bases, with 14 bases remaining between them. From germline, CDR1 is SQVTM and CDR2 ANQGSEA. This CDR3 is CSVGRVNSYEQYF. The CDR3 nucleotides are TGCAGCGTTGGAAGGGTAAATAGTTACGAGCAGTACTTC.

This chain joins TRBV28 and TRBJ2-7; 7 positions agree with TRBD1. V gave up 2 bases and J gave up 2 bases; unmatched junction bases: 6. The CDR3 consists of 15 residues. CDR1 MDHEN and CDR2 SYDVKM come from the germline V gene. CDR3 sequence reads: CASSLATGVTYEQYF. The CDR3 region has the DNA TGTGCCAGCAGTTTAGCTACAGGGGTAACCTACGAGCAGTACTTC. The entire variable domain, with the rest obtained from reference TRBV28 and TRBJ2-7, is as follows: DVKVTQSSRYLVKRTGEKVFLECVQDMDHENMFWYRQDPGLGLRLIYFSYDVKMKEKGDIPEGYSVSREKKERFSLILESASTNQTSMYLCASSLATGVTYEQYFGPGTRLTVT.

In its sample, this clonotype was seen a few times. This sequence joins TRBV28 and TRBJ1-5; D is perhaps TRBD1 (6 bases). The CDR3 has 14 residues. CDR1 and CDR2 (germline): MDHEN, SYDVKM. V was shortened by 8 bases and J by 6 bases, with 17 bases between the two germline ends. CDR3 residues: CASSTGPSAQPQHF. For the CDR3, the DNA is TGTGCCAGCTCGACAGGCCCCTCAGCTCAGCCCCAGCATTTT.